This T cell receptor (beta chain) was identified in a study of cytomegalovirus exposure and HLA in healthy donors. Study-wide results and limits: An analysis was carried out at a later point. It showed that HLA-associated TCR beta chains were more clonally expanded than equally common non-associated chains.

V lost 5 bases and J lost 0; bases outside the gene matches: 6. The CDR3 has 14 amino acids. The germline CDR1 and CDR2 sequences are SQVTM and ANQGSEA. Note on this clone: Its antigen is as yet unknown.

With 60 Vbeta and 13 Jbeta primers, the PCR was carried out. The data were produced by immunoSEQ multiplex PCR, yet TCRdb's version contains in-frame clones alone and is incomplete. This table has roughly 72,000 clones, around 74% appearing once. Sample: PBMCs. The J gene is TRBJ2-7, the V gene TRBV29-1; 8 bases align to TRBD2. The receptor was isolated from a human donor in good health. The CDR3 bases are TGCAGCGTTTTACTAGCGGTGAGCTCCTACGAGCAGTACTTC. Its translation is CSVLLAVSSYEQYF.